These 30 T cell receptor beta chains share one sample of origin, sequenced in a study of T cell responses to AZD1222 COVID-19 vaccine (dated by TCRdb to the early 2020s). The method was the immunoSEQ multiplex PCR assay. As stored in TCRdb, this immuneACCESS dataset retains in-frame rearrangements with V and J assigned. A fraction of the clones does not appear; measured against another copy, unresolved V genes explain less than half of the discrepancy, and the remainder lacks a known reason. The sample contains 150,000 to 200,000 clones, about 94% of them found a single time. Clones ranked in the top ten supply approximately 9.6% of the sample. Per the publication, the time point label means: baseline before first vaccination. The material sequenced was peripheral blood, taken on day 0 of AZD1222 vaccination. The source of these receptors is an adult in good health.

The V gene is TRBV7-3, the J gene TRBJ1-6; the D gene is possibly TRBD1 (5 bases). Between the trimmed V and J ends, which lost 5 bases and 7 bases, there was a span of 15 bases. The germline CDR1 and CDR2 sequences are SGHTA and FQGTGA. The CDR3 loop spans 15 amino acids. CDR3 sequence (DNA): TGTGCCAGCAGCGTTCCCGGGACGGTGAATTCACCCCTCCACTTT. Protein sequence: CASSVPGTVNSPLHF.

This chain links TRBV28 with TRBJ2-7, with D possibly matching TRBD2 (6 bases). Germline CDR1 MDHEN, CDR2 SYDVKM. Trimming removed 2 bases from V and 6 bases from J, with 14 bases in between. The CDR3 spans 14 residues. CDR3 DNA: TGTGCCAGCAGTTTACGGGGGATTCGAGGCGAGCAGTACTTC. It yields the protein CASSLRGIRGEQYF.

V gene TRBV7-2 combines with J gene TRBJ2-2, with D perhaps matching TRBD2 (5 bases). V lost 10 bases and J 4 bases, leaving 13 bases between the germline ends. This CDR3 comprises 13 residues. Germline V gene data show CDR1 as SGHTA and CDR2 as FQGNSA. In nucleotides, the CDR3 is TGTGCCACCCGCGGGTCAGGCACCGGGGAGCTGTTTTTT. The encoded protein is CATRGSGTGELFF.

This chain joins TRBV28 and TRBJ2-1; D is unclear. Germline loops: CDR1 MDHEN, CDR2 SYDVKM. CDR3 size: 12 residues. The V gene lost 2 bases and the J gene lost 9 bases, with 8 bases spanning the gap. The CDR3 sequence is CASSLQPPEQFF. CDR3 DNA sequence: TGTGCCAGCAGTTTACAGCCCCCTGAGCAGTTCTTC.

The V gene is TRBV19, the J gene TRBJ1-6; TRBD1 agrees at 8 bases. Losses at the gene ends were 0 bases for V and 7 bases for J; bases not matched to a gene: 2. In germline, CDR1 is LNHDA, CDR2 SQIVND (reference sequence). The CDR3 has 15 residues. The CDR3 DNA reads TGTGCCAGTAGTATAGACCAGGGGGCAAATTCACCCCTCCACTTT. This gives the protein CASSIDQGANSPLHF.

This chain joins TRBV7-8 and TRBJ1-3; 8 bases align to TRBD1. Germline CDR1 reads SGHVS; CDR2 reads FQNEAQ. V lost 1 base and J lost 5; bases outside the gene matches: 1. The length of the CDR3 is 14 residues. CDR3 loop: CASSLGTGRNTIYF. CDR3 DNA: TGTGCCAGCAGCTTAGGGACAGGGAGAAACACCATATATTTT.

This chain joins TRBV11-2 and TRBJ2-1, with 13 nucleotides matching TRBD2. This CDR3 is built from 16 residues. V was pared by 5 bases and J by 4 bases, with 5 bases of the junction left unmatched. The germline V gene encodes CDR1 SGHAT and CDR2 FQNNGV. CDR3 sequence reads: CASSLRTSGGYNEQFF. The CDR3, as DNA: TGTGCCAGCAGCCTACGGACTAGCGGGGGTTACAATGAGCAGTTCTTC.

V usage is TRBV7-8 and J usage is TRBJ2-7; D remains ambiguous. This CDR3 spans 13 amino acids. The V gene lost 1 base and the J gene lost 5 bases, with 9 bases spanning the gap. CDR1 SGHVS and CDR2 FQNEAQ come from the germline V gene. The CDR3 DNA sequence: TGTGCCAGCAGCTTAGTTGGACGGGACGAGCAGTACTTC. Translation: CASSLVGRDEQYF.

This chain links TRBV19 with TRBJ1-5; a weak D match, TRBD1 (6 bases). The CDR3 length is 13 residues. V dropped 7 bases and J dropped 6 bases, with 13 bases sitting between them. CDR1 is LNHDA and CDR2 is SQIVND in the germline V gene (reference sequence). Written as DNA, the CDR3 is TGTGCCAGTACTCCGGGGGCTCGTCAGCCCCAGCATTTT. This gives the protein CASTPGARQPQHF. The complete variable domain, with remaining parts taken from reference TRBV19 and TRBJ1-5, reads DGGITQSPKYLFRKEGQNVTLSCEQNLNHDAMYWYRQDPGQGLRLIYYSQIVNDFQKGDIAEGYSVSREKKESFPLTVTSAQKNPTAFYLCASTPGARQPQHFGDGTRLSIL.

The rearrangement joins TRBV6-6 to TRBJ2-3; 7 positions agree with TRBD2. The CDR3 length is 13 residues. The V gene's germline CDR1 is MNHNY and CDR2 SVGAGI (reference sequence). The trim removed 6 bases at V and 8 bases at J, leaving 8 bases unmatched. The CDR3 sequence: CASRAGALFTQYF. DNA for the CDR3: TGTGCCAGCAGGGCGGGAGCCCTATTTACGCAGTATTTT.

The gene calls are TRBV5-6 and TRBJ2-7; tentatively, D is TRBD1 or TRBD2 (6 bases each). This CDR3 is 14 amino acids long. Germline V gene data show CDR1 as SGHDT and CDR2 as YYEEEE. Trimming stripped 4 bases from V and 2 bases from J, with 13 bases between. The CDR3 bases are TGTGCCAGCAGCGGGGGGCGCAGGACCTACGAGCAGTACTTC. Amino acid sequence: CASSGGRRTYEQYF.

The genes are TRBV10-3 and TRBJ2-1, with D possibly called TRBD1 or TRBD2 (5 bases each). The germline gives CDR1 ENHRY, CDR2 SYGVKD. Trimming pared 10 bases from V and 2 bases from J, leaving 15 bases between. The CDR3 extends over 14 amino acids. The CDR3 DNA reads as TGTGCCACGTGCCGGGACCCAACCTACAATGAGCAGTTCTTC. It specifies CATCRDPTYNEQFF.

The chain is built from TRBV5-1 and TRBJ2-7; TRBD2 matches 10 bases. From germline, CDR1 is SGHRS and CDR2 YFSETQ. V trimming: 4 bases; J trimming: 6 bases; junction bases outside the gene matches: 13. The CDR3 length is 16 residues. The CDR3 DNA reads as TGCGCCAGCAGCAGGACTAGCGGCAAGGTCTCGGGCGAGCAGTACTTC. Translation gives CASSRTSGKVSGEQYF.

The V and J genes are TRBV10-1 and TRBJ2-7; D remains unclear. The V end lost 3 bases, the J end lost 5 bases, and 14 bases lay between the germline ends. CDR3 length: 14 amino acids. Germline V gene sequence: CDR1 WNHNN, CDR2 SYGVQD (reference sequence). CDR3 DNA sequence: TGCGCCAGCAGTGACCAACTTCGCGGAGACGAGCAGTACTTC. It is translated as CASSDQLRGDEQYF.

The chain uses TRBV2 and TRBJ1-2, with 7 bases fitting TRBD1. The germline V gene encodes CDR1 SNHLY and CDR2 FYNNEI. V lost 2 bases, J lost 7 bases, and 13 bases stayed unmatched. The CDR3 runs 16 residues. This CDR3 is CASSELSSGGGLGYTF. The CDR3 DNA reads as TGTGCCAGCAGTGAATTATCTTCGGGAGGGGGCCTTGGCTACACCTTC.

A note on this clone: One end of the junction fails to match germline, which may point to a read error. The chain joins TRBV7-7 to TRBJ2-2; D call uncertain. The CDR3 totals 15 residues. The V gene's germline CDR1 is SSHAT and CDR2 FNYEAQ (reference sequence). CDR3 sequence reads: CASSLAGEHTGELFF. Here the CDR3 DNA reads TGTGCTAGCAGCTTAGCTGGGGAACACACCGGGGAGCTGTTTTTT.

This clone was found once. J is TRBJ1-4 and V is TRBV20-1; no definite D call. The germline V gene encodes CDR1 DFQATT and CDR2 SNEGSKA (reference sequence). The CDR3 runs to 13 residues. Trimming pared 3 bases from V and 4 bases from J, leaving 9 bases between. CDR3 sequence (DNA): TGCAGTGCTAGTGAGGAGGTTAATGAAAAACTGTTTTTT. Protein sequence: CSASEEVNEKLFF.

V and J are TRBV29-1 and TRBJ1-1, with 7 positions matching TRBD1. The CDR3 consists of 13 residues. The germline V gene has CDR1 SQVTM and CDR2 ANQGSEA. The V segment lost 7 bases and the J segment 5 bases; nucleotides outside the gene matches: 10. CDR3 nucleotides: TGCAGCGCACCCCAACAGGGGAGGACTGAAGCTTTCTTT. Its protein product is CSAPQQGRTEAFF.

The rearrangement links TRBV19 to TRBJ2-5; 10 bases are shared with TRBD1. The V and J ends lost 3 bases and 4 bases, in that order; junction bases with no gene match: 5. This CDR3 region has 15 residues. Germline V lookup: CDR1 LNHDA, CDR2 SQIVND (reference sequence). CDR3 coding DNA: TGTGCCAGTAGTATGACAGGGGGCTTTGGAGAGACCCAGTACTTC. It specifies CASSMTGGFGETQYF.

This chain links TRBV11-2 with TRBJ1-1; D unresolved. The CDR3 runs to 11 residues. Trimming left V 3 bases short and J 7 bases short, with 6 bases between. Looked up from germline, CDR1 is SGHAT and CDR2 is FQNNGV. This CDR3 reads CASSFGVEAFF. CDR3 DNA: TGTGCCAGCAGCTTTGGGGTTGAAGCTTTCTTT.

The gene calls are TRBV5-1 and TRBJ2-2; TRBD1 matches 9 bases. The CDR3 sequence is 14 residues long. In germline, CDR1 is SGHRS, CDR2 YFSETQ. V was pared by 4 bases and J by 4 bases, with 2 bases of the junction left unmatched. CDR3 loop: CASSQTGGTGELFF. Written as DNA, the CDR3 is TGCGCCAGCAGCCAGACAGGGGGCACCGGGGAGCTGTTTTTT.

The chain couples TRBV6-5 to TRBJ2-2; no clear D. CDR1 MNHEY and CDR2 SVGAGI come from the germline V gene. CDR3 size: 13 residues. V was pared by 4 bases and J by 4 bases, with 7 bases between. This chain's CDR3 is CASSLTSTGELFF. In DNA, the CDR3 is TGTGCCAGCAGTTTAACGAGCACCGGGGAGCTGTTTTTT.

A few counts support this clone. At one boundary the junction diverges from the germline segment, which might be a read error. V gene TRBV6-5 combines with J gene TRBJ2-7, with 8 nucleotides matching TRBD1. Per the germline V gene, CDR1 is MNHEY and CDR2 is SVGAGI. The CDR3 consists of 14 residues. The CDR3 loop is CASSNSGGGYEQYF. The CDR3 DNA is TGTGCCAGCAGTAACTCAGGGGGCGGGTACGAGCAGTACTTC.

The chain combines TRBV4-1 with TRBJ2-4; 9 bases match TRBD2. From germline, CDR1 is MGHRA and CDR2 YSYEKL. V was pared by 0 bases and J by 7 bases, with 1 base of the junction left unmatched. There are 14 residues in the CDR3. This chain's CDR3 is CASSQEREGNIQYF. The CDR3, as DNA: TGCGCCAGCAGCCAAGAGCGGGAGGGGAACATTCAGTACTTC.

V gene TRBV30 combines with J gene TRBJ1-3; a weak D match, TRBD1 (6 bases). Germline assignment: CDR1 GTSNPN and CDR2 SVGIG (reference sequence). With 0 bases removed from V and 0 bases from J, the gap between germline ends came to 9 bases. The CDR3 totals 15 residues. The CDR3 here is CAWSVPQGSGNTIYF. CDR3 nucleotide sequence: TGTGCCTGGAGTGTACCACAGGGCTCTGGAAACACCATATATTTT.

The chain joins TRBV9 to TRBJ2-6; D is ambiguous. Deletions cut 0 bases from V and 1 base from J, with 14 bases between. Germline V gives CDR1 SGDLS, CDR2 YYNGEE. The CDR3 runs 18 residues. The CDR3 sequence: CASSVVPQMISGANVLTF. The CDR3 DNA sequence: TGTGCCAGCAGCGTAGTTCCACAAATGATATCTGGGGCCAACGTCCTGACTTTC.

The chain employs TRBV5-6 and TRBJ2-5; D tentatively reads TRBD1 or TRBD2 (6 bases each). Germline CDR1 and CDR2: SGHDT and YYEEEE. The CDR3 has 15 residues. V shed 1 base and J shed 4 bases, with 14 bases lying between them. The CDR3 sequence is CASSLFGGSGETQYF. CDR3 DNA sequence: TGTGCCAGCAGCTTGTTCGGGGGCTCCGGAGAGACCCAGTACTTC.

CDR3 sequence reads: CAWSEGRHPNPEAFF. The CDR3 region has the DNA TGTGCCTGGAGTGAAGGGAGACATCCAAACCCTGAAGCTTTCTTT. J is TRBJ1-1 and V is TRBV30, with D hard to call. The V gene lost 1 base and the J gene lost 6 bases, with 18 bases spanning the gap. The CDR3 contains 15 residues. The germline gives CDR1 GTSNPN, CDR2 SVGIG (reference sequence).

The chain is built from TRBV2 and TRBJ1-4; perhaps TRBD1 as D (5 bases). The CDR3 loop spans 13 amino acids. From germline, CDR1 is SNHLY and CDR2 FYNNEI. Trimming took 10 bases from V and 1 from J, leaving 10 bases between them. The CDR3 loop reads CAIQGGTNEKLFF. The DNA of the CDR3 is TGTGCCATCCAGGGTGGAACTAATGAAAAACTGTTTTTT.

The chain recombines TRBV10-3 with TRBJ2-7, with D possibly TRBD1 on 5 matching bases. The V end was cut by 0 bases, the J end by 6 bases, with 15 bases between. This CDR3 has 15 residues. Looked up from germline, CDR1 is ENHRY and CDR2 is SYGVKD. The CDR3 bases are TGTGCCATCAGTGAGTCGCAGTTAGGGGCCTCCGAGCAGTACTTC. Its translation: CAISESQLGASEQYF.